Listed here are 30 T cell receptor beta chains from one sample, sequenced in a study of T cell responses to AZD1222 COVID-19 vaccine. The data were produced by immunoSEQ multiplex PCR, yet TCRdb's version contains in-frame clones alone and is incomplete. The sample lists approximately 84,000 clones, roughly nine tenths occurring once. The material sequenced was peripheral blood, taken on day 0 of AZD1222 vaccination. All receptors come from an adult in good health.

The V gene is TRBV9, the J gene TRBJ2-3, with D perhaps matching TRBD2 (5 bases). The CDR3 is made up of 16 amino acids. Germline V lookup: CDR1 SGDLS, CDR2 YYNGEE. The V end was cut by 4 bases, the J end by 0 bases, with 15 bases between. CDR3 sequence reads: CASSSRRFSSTDTQYF. The CDR3, as DNA: TGTGCCAGCAGCTCAAGGAGGTTCTCTAGCACAGATACGCAGTATTTT.

V usage is TRBV10-3 and J usage is TRBJ1-1, with D perhaps matching TRBD1 (6 bases). V gave up 6 bases and J gave up 0 bases, with 11 bases separating them. The CDR3 is made up of 14 amino acids. Germline assignment: CDR1 ENHRY and CDR2 SYGVKD. The CDR3 loop is CAIRGGTLNTEAFF. The DNA for the CDR3 is TGTGCCATCAGGGGAGGGACATTGAACACTGAAGCTTTCTTT.

This chain links TRBV7-2 with TRBJ2-7; 10 nucleotides line up with TRBD2. This CDR3 has 14 amino acids. CDR1 is SGHTA, CDR2 FQGNSA, per germline. The trim removed 5 bases at V and 3 bases at J, leaving 4 bases unmatched. Here the CDR3 reads CASSRTSGFYEQYF. The CDR3 DNA reads as TGTGCCAGCAGCCGGACTAGCGGATTCTACGAGCAGTACTTC.

This rearrangement joins TRBV10-3 to TRBJ2-4; 9 positions match TRBD2. This CDR3 comprises 12 residues. CDR1 is ENHRY and CDR2 is SYGVKD in the germline V gene. V lost 6 bases to trimming and J lost 7 bases; unmatched junction nucleotides: 1. The DNA for the CDR3 is TGTGCCATCAGAGGGACTAGCAACATTCAGTACTTC. Amino acids: CAIRGTSNIQYF.

On this clone: Other nucleotide sequences in the sample specify the same CDR3. The chain combines TRBV7-2 with TRBJ1-3; no firm D call. The V and J ends lost 4 bases and 3 bases respectively, with 10 bases between them. Per germline, CDR1 SGHTA and CDR2 FQGNSA. The CDR3 spans 14 residues. DNA of the CDR3: TGTGCCAGCAGCTCCCCGGGAAGTGGAAACACCATATATTTT. The encoded protein is CASSSPGSGNTIYF.

This clone was seen just once. J is TRBJ2-2 and V is TRBV2; TRBD2 matches at 7 bases. With V trimmed by 4 bases and J by 7 bases, 9 bases remained unmatched. The germline CDR1 and CDR2 sequences are SNHLY and FYNNEI. The CDR3 runs 15 residues. The CDR3 nucleotides are TGTGCCAGCAGTGGCAAACTAGCGCGAGACGGGGAGCTGTTTTTT. Translated, it gives CASSGKLARDGELFF.

The chain recombines TRBV2 with TRBJ2-2; D possibly corresponds to TRBD1 (5 bases). Per germline, CDR1 SNHLY and CDR2 FYNNEI. Trimming left V 2 bases short and J 5 bases short, with 12 bases between. The CDR3 extends over 15 amino acids. This CDR3 is CASSESRVDTGELFF. The CDR3 nucleotides are TGTGCCAGCAGTGAATCCAGGGTAGATACCGGGGAGCTGTTTTTT.

J is TRBJ1-2 and V is TRBV28; 10 nucleotides line up with TRBD1. CDR1 is MDHEN and CDR2 is SYDVKM in the germline V gene. The CDR3 has 15 residues. Trimming took 6 bases from V and 5 from J; bases not matched to a gene: 9. CDR3 coding DNA: TGTGCCAGCAGCCCTGGACAGGGGGTCTATTATGGCTACACCTTC. Translation: CASSPGQGVYYGYTF.

Concerning this clone: This same CDR3 is encoded by further DNA sequences in the sample. This chain uses TRBV3-1 (or the pseudogene TRBV3-2) with TRBJ2-3, with a weak D call TRBD2 (6 bases). Germline lookup yields CDR1 LGHDT and CDR2 YNNKEL (reference sequence). The CDR3 sequence is 15 residues long. Deletions cut 4 bases from V and 2 bases from J, with 13 bases between. CDR3 DNA: TGTGCCAGCAGCCCGACTAGTGGATCCACAGATACGCAGTATTTT. It specifies CASSPTSGSTDTQYF.

The chain joins TRBV20-1 to TRBJ2-7; D not resolved. From germline, CDR1 is DFQATT and CDR2 SNEGSKA (reference sequence). V shed 3 bases and J shed 1 base, with 13 bases lying between them. The CDR3 consists of 14 residues. The CDR3 loop reads CSASLSLLSYEQYF. The CDR3, as DNA: TGCAGTGCTAGTCTGTCCCTCCTGTCCTACGAGCAGTACTTC.

In this sample, this clone turned up once. This chain links TRBV24-1 with TRBJ2-1, with TRBD2 matching 14 bases. Germline V CDR1 and CDR2: KGHDR, SFDVKD. Trimming at V came to 0 bases and at J to 4 bases, leaving 4 bases not matched to a gene. The CDR3 is 18 residues long. The CDR3 protein is CATSDLGTSGSTYNEQFF. The CDR3 nucleotides are TGTGCCACCAGTGATTTGGGGACTAGCGGGAGTACGTACAATGAGCAGTTCTTC.

V and J are TRBV14 and TRBJ1-2; maybe TRBD1 (6 bases). Germline V CDR1 and CDR2: SGHDN, FVKESK. The CDR3 consists of 14 residues. The ends were cut back, 1 base at V and 6 bases at J, with 12 bases in the middle. As DNA, the CDR3 is TGTGCCAGCAGCCAAGCCAGGGGAAATGATGGCTACACCTTC. Translation gives CASSQARGNDGYTF. Full variable domain (remainder filled in from reference TRBV14 and TRBJ1-2): EAGVTQFPSHSVIEKGQTVTLRCDPISGHDNLYWYRRVMGKEIKFLLHFVKESKQDESGMPNNRFLAERTGGTYSTLKVQPAELEDSGVYFCASSQARGNDGYTFGSGTRLTVV.

The rearrangement joins TRBV20-1 to TRBJ1-1, with D possibly matching TRBD1 (5 bases). CDR1 and CDR2 (germline): DFQATT, SNEGSKA (reference sequence). The V and J ends lost 6 bases and 9 bases respectively, with 20 bases between them. The CDR3 totals 13 residues. This chain's CDR3 is CSASLDDSVKAFF. The CDR3 DNA is TGCAGTGCGAGTCTCGATGACAGCGTTAAAGCTTTCTTT.

The V and J genes are TRBV6-2 or TRBV6-3 and TRBJ2-7; 7 bases are shared with TRBD1. The CDR3 is 14 amino acids. Germline V gives CDR1 MNHEY, CDR2 SVGEGT. Unmatched junction bases numbered 4, after V lost 4 bases and J lost 1 base. The CDR3 DNA follows: TGTGCCAGCAGTTTGGGACAGTCATCCTACGAGCAGTACTTC. The encoded protein is CASSLGQSSYEQYF.

This chain uses TRBV7-6 with TRBJ2-3, with 11 bases matching TRBD2. Germline-derived CDR1 and CDR2 are SGHVS and FNYEAQ. The CDR3 length is 16 residues. Trimming at V came to 3 bases and at J to 3 bases, leaving 5 bases not matched to a gene. The CDR3 bases are TGTGCCAGCAGCTTGGGACTAGCGGATAAAACAGATACGCAGTATTTT. It specifies CASSLGLADKTDTQYF. Complete variable domain (other parts from reference TRBV7-6 and TRBJ2-3): GAGVSQSPRYKVTKRGQDVALRCDPISGHVSLYWYRQALGQGPEFLTYFNYEAQQDKSGLPNDRFSAERPEGSISTLTIQRTEQRDSAMYRCASSLGLADKTDTQYFGPGTRLTVL.

The genes are TRBV28 and TRBJ2-7; tentatively, D is TRBD2 (6 bases). Trimming removed 3 bases at V and 0 bases at J, with 9 bases between. The CDR3 is 14 amino acids. CDR1 is MDHEN, CDR2 SYDVKM, per germline. CDR3 bases: TGTGCCAGCAGTTTCCTGGGAGGCTCCTACGAGCAGTACTTC. The encoded protein is CASSFLGGSYEQYF.

The genes are TRBV5-1 and TRBJ1-4, with D possibly being TRBD1 (6 bases). From germline, CDR1 is SGHRS and CDR2 YFSETQ. The CDR3 length is 15 residues. The V end lost 1 base, the J end lost 0 bases, and 7 bases lay between the germline ends. The CDR3 sequence: CASSLNRATNEKLFF. CDR3 sequence (DNA): TGCGCCAGCAGCTTGAACAGGGCAACTAATGAAAAACTGTTTTTT.

This clone was seen repeatedly, ten times or more. This rearrangement joins TRBV7-8 to TRBJ2-2, with D possibly matching TRBD2 (5 bases). There are 15 residues in the CDR3. Germline V CDR1 and CDR2: SGHVS, FQNEAQ. The V and J ends lost 4 bases and 1 base respectively, with 10 bases between them. CDR3 nucleotides: TGTGCCAGCAGCTCCCGGACTGAGAACACCGGGGAGCTGTTTTTT. Amino acids: CASSSRTENTGELFF. Full variable domain (remainder filled in from reference TRBV7-8 and TRBJ2-2): GAGVSQSPRYKVAKRGQDVALRCDPISGHVSLFWYQQALGQGPEFLTYFQNEAQLDKSGLPSDRFFAERPEGSVSTLKIQRTQQEDSAVYLCASSSRTENTGELFFGEGSRLTVL.

This chain connects TRBV5-1 to TRBJ2-7; D may match TRBD1 or TRBD2 (5 bases each). Trimming pared 0 bases from V and 2 bases from J, leaving 9 bases between. The CDR3 is 14 amino acids. CDR1 is SGHRS, CDR2 YFSETQ, per germline. The CDR3 is CASSLGEGPYEQYF. The CDR3 nucleotides read TGCGCCAGCAGCTTGGGTGAGGGGCCCTACGAGCAGTACTTC.

DNA for the CDR3: TGCAGCGTTGAAGATCCAGGGGGTGGACTCTATGGCTACACCTTC. Amino acids: CSVEDPGGGLYGYTF. The genes are TRBV29-1 and TRBJ1-2; 7 bases are shared with TRBD1. Trimming took 0 bases from V and 4 from J; bases not matched to a gene: 8. The CDR3 totals 15 residues. Germline values: CDR1 SQVTM, CDR2 ANQGSEA.

This chain links TRBV29-1 with TRBJ1-3; possibly TRBD1 for D (6 bases). The V and J ends lost 3 bases and 2 bases respectively, with 11 bases between them. The CDR3 sequence is 14 residues long. The germline V gene has CDR1 SQVTM and CDR2 ANQGSEA. CDR3 amino acids: CSVDQGRTGNTIYF. The CDR3 bases are TGCAGCGTTGACCAGGGGCGCACTGGAAACACCATATATTTT.

The chain recombines TRBV6-5 with TRBJ1-5; D uncertain. This CDR3 contains 15 residues. V dropped 6 bases and J dropped 0 bases, with 12 bases sitting between them. Germline assignment: CDR1 MNHEY and CDR2 SVGAGI. The CDR3 protein is CASRRVKDSNQPQHF. DNA of the CDR3: TGTGCCAGCAGACGAGTCAAAGATAGCAATCAGCCCCAGCATTTT.

In this sample, this clone turned up once. The rearrangement joins TRBV7-8 to TRBJ2-3; D call uncertain. Germline lookup yields CDR1 SGHVS and CDR2 FQNEAQ. Trimming cost V 5 bases and J 6 bases, with 9 bases left between them. The CDR3 totals 12 residues. This CDR3 reads CASSPNLDTQYF. For the CDR3, the DNA is TGTGCCAGCAGCCCCAACTTGGATACGCAGTATTTT.

The genes are TRBV6-5 and TRBJ2-2; the D gene could be TRBD1 or TRBD2 (5 bases each). Germline V lookup: CDR1 MNHEY, CDR2 SVGAGI. CDR3 size: 14 residues. Trimming removed 6 bases from V and 2 bases from J, with 10 bases in between. The CDR3: CASSDSGNTGELFF. The CDR3 bases are TGTGCCAGCAGCGACAGCGGTAACACCGGGGAGCTGTTTTTT.

The chain joins TRBV5-1 to TRBJ1-2; TRBD1 agrees at 10 bases. The CDR3 loop spans 14 amino acids. From germline, CDR1 is SGHRS and CDR2 YFSETQ. J lost 8 bases, V lost 6 bases, and 10 bases had no gene match. In DNA, the CDR3 is TGCGCCAGCACCGAAAGGACAGGGGGTCGGGGCTACACCTTC. The encoded protein is CASTERTGGRGYTF. The whole variable domain, remainder taken from reference TRBV5-1 and TRBJ1-2, is KAGVTQTPRYLIKTRGQQVTLSCSPISGHRSVSWYQQTPGQGLQFLFEYFSETQRNKGNFPGRFSGRQFSNSRSEMNVSTLELGDSALYLCASTERTGGRGYTFGSGTRLTVV.

The chain is built from TRBV9 and TRBJ1-4; TRBD1 is a possible D gene (5 bases). Germline values: CDR1 SGDLS, CDR2 YYNGEE. Trimming stripped 4 bases from V and 4 bases from J, with 14 bases between. The CDR3 is made up of 15 amino acids. For the CDR3, the DNA is TGTGCCAGCAGCCTTTCCGGGGCATTTAATGAAAAACTGTTTTTT. Translation gives CASSLSGAFNEKLFF.

The CDR3 loop reads CASSSRDRGYGYTF. The CDR3 DNA reads TGTGCCAGCAGTTCTCGGGACAGGGGTTATGGCTACACCTTC. The chain employs TRBV6-5 and TRBJ1-2, with 10 nucleotides matching TRBD1. V shed 4 bases and J 5 bases; nucleotides not matched to a gene: 4. The germline gives CDR1 MNHEY, CDR2 SVGAGI. The CDR3 sequence is 14 residues long.

The chain uses TRBV5-6 and TRBJ1-5; D is ambiguous. Germline loops: CDR1 SGHDT, CDR2 YYEEEE. V was cut by 0 bases and J by 5 bases, with 9 bases left in between. The CDR3 covers 14 residues. The CDR3 here is CASSLAGFHQPQHF. DNA for the CDR3: TGTGCCAGCAGCTTGGCGGGGTTCCATCAGCCCCAGCATTTT.

This rearrangement joins TRBV12-5 to TRBJ1-5; possibly TRBD1 for D (5 bases). Looked up from germline, CDR1 is LGHNT and CDR2 is FRNRAP. The CDR3 spans 17 residues. V lost 2 bases and J lost 1, with 15 bases in between. The CDR3 nucleotides read TGTGCTAGTGGTTTGATATTGGGGCAGGGAAGCAATCAGCCCCAGCATTTT. Its translation: CASGLILGQGSNQPQHF.

CDR3 nucleotide sequence: TGTGCCAGCAGCTCAGGGGCAGGGGACGAGACCCAGTACTTC. It is translated as CASSSGAGDETQYF. The chain uses TRBV7-9 and TRBJ2-5; D is possibly TRBD1 (6 bases). Germline V CDR1 and CDR2: SEHNR, FQNEAQ (reference sequence). The CDR3 sequence is 14 residues long. Trimming took off 4 bases at V and 5 bases at J, with 14 bases between the two ends.